A selection of T cell receptor beta chains follows, all from one sample in a study of Tregs in tolerant kidney transplant recipients. The method was immunoSEQ multiplex PCR; TCRdb's version includes in-frame clones alone and lacks a portion of them. The sample carries tens of thousands of clones, 84% recorded once. The material sequenced was CD4+ T cells from blood. The receptors here all came from a human donor in good health. Each CDR3 is given with its conserved first and last residue. The order of the fields is V gene, J gene, clone size, D gene, CDR3 DNA, CDR3 protein. D genes are given only for firm matches. Some rows mark clone size as missing; the rest say once, few, many or name a class of expanded clone.

v_call: TRBV5-1
j_call: TRBJ2-1
clone_size: few
d_call: NA
cdr3_nt: TGCGCCAGCAGCTATTCTGGGGGGAGCCCCAATGAGCAGTTCTTC
cdr3_aa: CASSYSGGSPNEQFF

v_call: TRBV27
j_call: TRBJ1-6
clone_size: NA
d_call: NA
cdr3_nt: TGTGCCAGCAGTCCCCTAGGTTCACCCCTCCACTTT
cdr3_aa: CASSPLGSPLHF

v_call: TRBV9
j_call: TRBJ2-3
clone_size: NA
d_call: NA
cdr3_nt: TGTGCCAGCAGCGAGACGCCGGGACTCTACACAGATACGCAGTATTTT
cdr3_aa: CASSETPGLYTDTQYF

v_call: TRBV7-2
j_call: TRBJ1-2
clone_size: few
d_call: TRBD1
cdr3_nt: TGTGCCAGCAGCTTAGCGACAGGGGGTAGGACCTATGGCTACACCTTC
cdr3_aa: CASSLATGGRTYGYTF

v_call: TRBV11-2
j_call: TRBJ2-3
clone_size: NA
d_call: NA
cdr3_nt: TGTGCCAGCAGCTTGGCCGGGAGAATATATAGCACAGATACGCAGTATTTT
cdr3_aa: CASSLAGRIYSTDTQYF

v_call: TRBV6-5
j_call: TRBJ2-6
clone_size: NA
d_call: NA
cdr3_nt: TGTGCCAGCAGTCAACTGGGCTCTGGGGCCAACGTCCTGACTTTC
cdr3_aa: CASSQLGSGANVLTF

v_call: TRBV7-3
j_call: TRBJ2-1
clone_size: few
d_call: NA
cdr3_nt: TGTGCCAGCAGCTTAACGCGGTCGAGGAACTCCTACAATGAGCAGTTCTTC
cdr3_aa: CASSLTRSRNSYNEQFF

v_call: TRBV9
j_call: TRBJ2-5
clone_size: many
d_call: NA
cdr3_nt: TGTGCCAGCAGCTATAGAGAGGGAGGAGCGGGTGAGACCCAGTACTTC
cdr3_aa: CASSYREGGAGETQYF

v_call: TRBV7-2
j_call: TRBJ2-1
clone_size: NA
d_call: TRBD2
cdr3_nt: TGTGCCAGCAGAGGCGGGGGGGCCTACAATGAGCAGTTCTTC
cdr3_aa: CASRGGGAYNEQFF

v_call: TRBV5-1
j_call: TRBJ2-2
clone_size: NA
d_call: NA
cdr3_nt: TGCGCCAGCAGCCACCGTTCCCGGGTAACGGCCGGGGAGCTGTTTTTT
cdr3_aa: CASSHRSRVTAGELFF

v_call: TRBV5-6
j_call: TRBJ1-6
clone_size: NA
d_call: TRBD1
cdr3_nt: TGTGCCACCACCCTGGGGGACAGGGGTGGATATTCACCCCTCCACTTT
cdr3_aa: CATTLGDRGGYSPLHF

v_call: TRBV6-1
j_call: TRBJ1-4
clone_size: NA
d_call: TRBD1
cdr3_nt: TGTGCCAGCAGTGGGGCCCCGGGACAGGGGAATGAAAAACTGTTTTTT
cdr3_aa: CASSGAPGQGNEKLFF

v_call: TRBV9
j_call: TRBJ2-5
clone_size: NA
d_call: NA
cdr3_nt: TGTGCCAGCAGCGTAGGGCGTGGGGCATCGTCTCCAGAGACCCAGTACTTC
cdr3_aa: CASSVGRGASSPETQYF

v_call: TRBV14
j_call: TRBJ1-1
clone_size: NA
d_call: NA
cdr3_nt: TGTGCCAGCAGCCAATCCTATAAGAGGAACACTGAAGCTTTCTTT
cdr3_aa: CASSQSYKRNTEAFF

v_call: TRBV11-3
j_call: TRBJ1-2
clone_size: NA
d_call: TRBD1
cdr3_nt: TGTGCCAGCAGCTTACTCGGGACAGACTATGGCTACACCTTC
cdr3_aa: CASSLLGTDYGYTF

v_call: TRBV2
j_call: TRBJ1-2
clone_size: NA
d_call: TRBD1
cdr3_nt: TGTGCCAGCAGTGGGGACAGGGACGACTATGGCTACACCTTC
cdr3_aa: CASSGDRDDYGYTF

v_call: TRBV4-1
j_call: TRBJ2-1
clone_size: NA
d_call: NA
cdr3_nt: TGCGCCAGCAGCCAAGATACAGGGTGGGGGGGCAATGAGCAGTTCTTC
cdr3_aa: CASSQDTGWGGNEQFF

v_call: TRBV2
j_call: TRBJ2-7
clone_size: once
d_call: TRBD1
cdr3_nt: TGTGCCAGCAGTGAAGCCTCCGGGACAGGGGTCGAGCAGTACTTC
cdr3_aa: CASSEASGTGVEQYF

v_call: TRBV5-1
j_call: TRBJ2-7
clone_size: NA
d_call: TRBD1
cdr3_nt: TGCGCCAGCAGCCAGGATGGGACAGGGGGCTACGAGCAGTACTTC
cdr3_aa: CASSQDGTGGYEQYF